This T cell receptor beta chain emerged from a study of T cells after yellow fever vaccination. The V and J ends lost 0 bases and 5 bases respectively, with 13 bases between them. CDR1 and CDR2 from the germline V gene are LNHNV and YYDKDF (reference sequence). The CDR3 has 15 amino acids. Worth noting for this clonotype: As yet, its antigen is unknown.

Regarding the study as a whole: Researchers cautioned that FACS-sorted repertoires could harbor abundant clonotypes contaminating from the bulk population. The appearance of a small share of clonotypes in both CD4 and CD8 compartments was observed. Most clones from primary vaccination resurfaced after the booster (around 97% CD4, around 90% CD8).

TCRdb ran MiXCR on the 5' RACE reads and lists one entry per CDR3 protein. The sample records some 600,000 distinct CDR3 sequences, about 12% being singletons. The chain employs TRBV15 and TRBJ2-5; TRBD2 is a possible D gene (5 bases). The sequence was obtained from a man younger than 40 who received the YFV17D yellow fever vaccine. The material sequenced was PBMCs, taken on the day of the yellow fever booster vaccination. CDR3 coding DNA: TGTGCCACCAGCAGAGATTCGGGAACAGTTGAGACCCAGTACTTC. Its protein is CATSRDSGTVETQYF.